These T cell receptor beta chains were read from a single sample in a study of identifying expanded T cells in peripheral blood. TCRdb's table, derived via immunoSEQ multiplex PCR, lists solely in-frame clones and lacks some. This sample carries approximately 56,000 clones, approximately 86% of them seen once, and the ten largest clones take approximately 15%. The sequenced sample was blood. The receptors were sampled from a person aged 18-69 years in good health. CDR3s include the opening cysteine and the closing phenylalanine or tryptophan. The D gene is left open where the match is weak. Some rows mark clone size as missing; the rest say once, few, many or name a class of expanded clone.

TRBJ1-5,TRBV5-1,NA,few,CASSQGWPNQPQHF,TGCGCCAGCAGCCAAGGATGGCCTAATCAGCCCCAGCATTTT
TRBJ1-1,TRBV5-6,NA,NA,CASSPGAGNEGTEAFF,TGTGCCAGCAGCCCAGGGGCGGGTAATGAGGGCACTGAAGCTTTCTTT
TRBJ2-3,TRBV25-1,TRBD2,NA,CAQVHSGGNTDTQYF,TGTGCCCAAGTTCACAGCGGGGGGAACACAGATACGCAGTATTTT
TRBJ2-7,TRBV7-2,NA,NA,CASSLDGGAGAYEQYF,TGTGCCAGCAGCTTAGACGGGGGAGCTGGAGCCTACGAGCAGTACTTC
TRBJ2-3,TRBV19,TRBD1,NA,CASRDRGRDTQYF,TGTGCCAGTAGGGACAGGGGGCGGGATACGCAGTATTTT
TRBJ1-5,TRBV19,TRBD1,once,CASSMEDREGQPQHF,TGTGCCAGTAGTATGGAGGACAGGGAGGGTCAGCCCCAGCATTTT
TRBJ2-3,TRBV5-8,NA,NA,CASSQGSTDTQYF,TGTGCCAGCAGCCAGGGGAGCACAGATACGCAGTATTTT
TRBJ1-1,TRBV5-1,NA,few,CASSLEGGRRGTEAFF,TGCGCCAGCAGCTTGGAGGGGGGGCGGCGAGGCACTGAAGCTTTCTTT
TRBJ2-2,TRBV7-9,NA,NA,CASSLEHGHTGELFF,TGTGCCAGCAGCTTAGAGCACGGCCACACCGGGGAGCTGTTTTTT
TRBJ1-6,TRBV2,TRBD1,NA,CASRDRGSYNSPLHF,TGTGCCAGCAGAGACAGGGGATCCTATAATTCACCCCTCCACTTT
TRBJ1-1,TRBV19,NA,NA,CASIPSGWDTEAFF,TGTGCCAGTATCCCCTCGGGCTGGGACACTGAAGCTTTCTTT
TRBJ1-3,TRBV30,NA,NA,CAWSEGADTIYF,TGTGCCTGGAGTGAAGGGGCGGACACCATATATTTT
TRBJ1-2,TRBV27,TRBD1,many,CASSFLDRKNYGYTF,TGTGCCAGCAGTTTCCTGGACAGGAAGAACTATGGCTACACCTTC
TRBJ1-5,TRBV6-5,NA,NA,CASRRGHPMEMDF,TGTGCCAGCAGACGGGGACACCCCATGGAGATGGATTTT
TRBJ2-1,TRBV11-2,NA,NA,CASSLLNNEQFF,TGTGCCAGCAGCTTATTGAACAATGAGCAGTTCTTC
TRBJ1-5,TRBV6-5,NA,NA,CASRGGYSNQPQHF,TGTGCCAGCAGGGGGGGGTATAGCAATCAGCCCCAGCATTTT
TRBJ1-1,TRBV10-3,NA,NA,CAMGAAKNTEAFF,TGTGCCATGGGGGCAGCCAAAAACACTGAAGCTTTCTTT
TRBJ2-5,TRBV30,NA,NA,CAGNRVSGETQYF,TGTGCCGGGAACAGGGTCTCGGGGGAGACCCAGTACTTC
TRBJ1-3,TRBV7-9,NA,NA,CASSLQGRHSSGNTIYF,TGTGCCAGCAGCTTACAGGGGAGGCACTCCTCTGGAAACACCATATATTTT
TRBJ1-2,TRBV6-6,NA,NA,CASSYSEYYGYTF,TGTGCCAGCAGTTACTCGGAGTACTATGGCTACACCTTC
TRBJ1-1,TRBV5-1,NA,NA,CASSLKVPNTEAFF,TGCGCCAGCAGCTTGAAAGTTCCAAACACTGAAGCTTTCTTT
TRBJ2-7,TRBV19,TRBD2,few,CASSIDPRTSGRYEQYF,TGTGCCAGTAGTATAGATCCCCGGACTAGCGGGAGATACGAGCAGTACTTC
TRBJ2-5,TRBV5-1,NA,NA,CASSPRDLEETQYF,TGCGCCAGCAGCCCCCGGGACTTAGAGGAGACCCAGTACTTC
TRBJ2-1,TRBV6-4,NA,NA,CASSPTGSREQFF,TGTGCCAGCAGTCCGACGGGATCACGGGAGCAGTTCTTC
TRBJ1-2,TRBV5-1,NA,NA,CASSSTLTNYGYTF,TGCGCCAGCAGCTCGACACTAACTAACTATGGCTACACCTTC
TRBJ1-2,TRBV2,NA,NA,CASSDRGYNYGYTF,TGTGCCAGCAGTGATAGGGGTTATAACTATGGCTACACCTTC
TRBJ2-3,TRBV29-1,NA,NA,CSVDLGQGTDTQYF,TGCAGCGTTGACCTAGGACAAGGAACAGATACGCAGTATTTT
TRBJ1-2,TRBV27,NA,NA,CASSPRDQDYGYTF,TGTGCCAGCAGTCCCCGTGACCAGGACTATGGCTACACCTTC
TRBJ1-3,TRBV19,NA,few,CASSLYWESGNTIYF,TGTGCCAGTAGCCTGTACTGGGAATCTGGAAACACCATATATTTT
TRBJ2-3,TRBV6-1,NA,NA,CASSERGWGTDTQYF,TGTGCCAGCAGTGAGCGGGGATGGGGCACAGATACGCAGTATTTT
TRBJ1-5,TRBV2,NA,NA,CASSEDGLYSNQPQHF,TGTGCCAGCAGTGAAGATGGGCTTTATAGCAATCAGCCCCAGCATTTT
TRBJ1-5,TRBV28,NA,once,CASTGKEGSNQPQHF,TGTGCCAGTACGGGTAAGGAGGGAAGCAATCAGCCCCAGCATTTT
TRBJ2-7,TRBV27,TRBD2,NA,CASSDRGSPSYEQYF,TGTGCCAGCAGTGACCGCGGGAGTCCCTCCTACGAGCAGTACTTC
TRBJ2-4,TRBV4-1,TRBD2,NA,CASSQGLAGGPKNIQYF,TGCGCCAGCAGCCAGGGACTAGCGGGAGGGCCCAAAAACATTCAGTACTTC
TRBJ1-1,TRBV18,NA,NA,CASSPLENTEAFF,TGTGCCAGCTCACCACTGGAGAACACTGAAGCTTTCTTT
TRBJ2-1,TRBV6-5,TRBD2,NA,CASSHTSGREDEQFF,TGTGCCAGCAGCCATACTAGCGGGAGGGAGGATGAGCAGTTCTTC
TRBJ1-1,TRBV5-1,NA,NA,CASSKQGLTEAFF,TGCGCCAGCAGCAAACAGGGACTCACTGAAGCTTTCTTT
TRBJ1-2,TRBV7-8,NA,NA,CASSLVSGDYGYTF,TGTGCCAGCAGCTTAGTATCAGGGGACTATGGCTACACCTTC
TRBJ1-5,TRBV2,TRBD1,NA,CASRDRESQPQHF,TGTGCCAGCAGGGACAGGGAGAGTCAGCCCCAGCATTTT
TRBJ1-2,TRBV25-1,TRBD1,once,CASSEFKGAGYGYTF,TGTGCCAGCAGTGAATTTAAGGGGGCGGGCTATGGCTACACCTTC
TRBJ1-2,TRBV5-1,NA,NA,CASSSGQNYGYTF,TGCGCCAGCAGCTCAGGACAGAACTATGGCTACACCTTC
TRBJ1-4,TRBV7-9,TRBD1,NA,CASSLTGVGEKLFF,TGTGCCAGCAGCCTGACAGGGGTAGGGGAAAAACTGTTTTTT
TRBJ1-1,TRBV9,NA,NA,CASSPPRGTGLLGAFF,TGTGCCAGCAGCCCCCCTAGGGGGACCGGCCTTTTAGGCGCTTTCTTT